The 12 T cell receptor beta chains below come from one sample, sequenced in a study of blood T cell repertoires in COVID-19. Only in-frame clones appear in the TCRdb table, and some are missing; sequencing was by immunoSEQ multiplex PCR. In the table there are approximately 250,000 clones, approximately 90% of which are singletons. The material sequenced was PBMCs or T cells enriched from blood (not recorded which). These receptors all come from a woman aged 35 to 49 with acute COVID-19.

This clone was counted a few times. CDR3 bases: TGTGCCAGCAGCTTAGGAGACTACGAGCAGTACGTC. Translation gives CASSLGDYEQYV. The gene calls are TRBV7-8 and TRBJ2-7; D gene unclear. The CDR3 is made up of 12 amino acids. Germline CDR1 and CDR2: SGHVS and FQNEAQ. The V end lost 1 base, the J end lost 3 bases, and 4 bases lay between the germline ends.

This clone was found once. This chain joins TRBV10-3 and TRBJ1-2, with 7 bases aligning to TRBD1. The CDR3 length is 13 residues. The ends lost 4 bases at V and 3 bases at J; junction bases unmatched: 2. Germline assignment: CDR1 ENHRY and CDR2 SYGVKD. This CDR3 reads CAISVRGDYGYTF. The CDR3 nucleotides are TGTGCCATCAGTGTCAGGGGGGACTATGGCTACACCTTC.

The chain joins TRBV6-5 to TRBJ1-2; 7 nucleotides align to TRBD1. V lost 6 bases and J lost 7; bases outside the gene matches: 8. Germline V gives CDR1 MNHEY, CDR2 SVGAGI. This CDR3 comprises 13 residues. The CDR3 DNA reads as TGTGCCAGCAGGGTGACAGGGTACTTTGGCTACACCTTC. It codes for CASRVTGYFGYTF.

V gene TRBV9 combines with J gene TRBJ1-6; D gene uncertain. This CDR3 is 15 amino acids long. Trimming removed 4 bases at V and 6 bases at J, with 14 bases between. Germline loops: CDR1 SGDLS, CDR2 YYNGEE. CDR3 DNA sequence: TGTGCCAGCAGCACCGATGGGCGCTCTAATTCACCCCTCCACTTT. Its translation is CASSTDGRSNSPLHF.

This chain connects TRBV28 to TRBJ1-2, with 11 nucleotides matching TRBD1. This CDR3 has 16 residues. The trim removed 4 bases at V and 5 bases at J, leaving 9 bases unmatched. Germline values: CDR1 MDHEN, CDR2 SYDVKM. Here the CDR3 reads CASSSGQGAYVYGYTF. CDR3 in DNA: TGTGCCAGCAGTTCCGGACAGGGGGCGTATGTGTATGGCTACACCTTC.

This clone is a singleton in its sample. V is TRBV6-2 or TRBV6-3 and J is TRBJ2-2, with 7 bases identical to TRBD2. J gave up 4 bases and V 5 bases, and 7 bases lay outside the gene matches. Per germline, CDR1 MNHEY and CDR2 SVGEGT. This CDR3 is built from 15 residues. The CDR3 DNA sequence: TGTGCCAGCAGTCTACGGGGGAGGGGCACCGGGGAGCTGTTTTTT. Translated: CASSLRGRGTGELFF.

V gene TRBV11-2 combines with J gene TRBJ2-1; D not certain. Trimming removed 5 bases at V and 4 bases at J, with 3 bases between. Per the germline V gene, CDR1 is SGHAT and CDR2 is FQNNGV. The CDR3 length is 11 residues. DNA for the CDR3: TGTGCCAGCAGCCCTTACAATGAGCAGTTCTTC. The encoded protein is CASSPYNEQFF.

The chain has TRBV2 and TRBJ1-6; D unresolved. The germline CDR1 and CDR2 sequences are SNHLY and FYNNEI. V was shortened by 8 bases and J by 9 bases, with 17 bases between the two germline ends. The CDR3 sequence is 14 residues long. This CDR3 is CASYWPPSGSPLHF. The DNA for the CDR3 is TGTGCCAGCTATTGGCCGCCAAGTGGTTCACCCCTCCACTTT.

In its sample, this clone was seen once. The rearrangement joins TRBV18 to TRBJ1-2, with D tentatively TRBD1 (6 bases). The ends were cut back, 3 bases at V and 0 bases at J, with 14 bases in the middle. The CDR3 has 16 residues. CDR1 KGHSH and CDR2 LQKENI come from the germline V gene. CDR3 sequence: CASSPQLDSSNYGYTF. For the CDR3, the DNA is TGTGCCAGCTCACCCCAACTGGACAGCTCTAACTATGGCTACACCTTC.

The chain links TRBV7-9 to TRBJ1-4, with 10 positions matching TRBD1. CDR1 and CDR2 from the germline V gene are SEHNR and FQNEAQ (reference sequence). The V segment lost 1 base and the J segment 10 bases; nucleotides outside the gene matches: 15. The CDR3 loop spans 18 amino acids. CDR3 residues: CASSLVPAIGTGEGKLFF. Here the CDR3 DNA reads TGTGCCAGCAGCTTAGTCCCAGCAATTGGGACAGGGGAGGGAAAACTGTTTTTT.

The chain joins TRBV3-1 (or the pseudogene TRBV3-2) to TRBJ2-5; 7 nucleotides agree with TRBD2. The V gene's germline CDR1 is LGHDT and CDR2 YNNKEL (reference sequence). This CDR3 contains 14 residues. J was trimmed by 1 base and V by 4 bases; bases with no gene match: 3. CDR3 DNA: TGTGCCAGCAGCCTGTGGGAGGGCCAAGAGACCCAGTACTTC. Translated, it gives CASSLWEGQETQYF.

V is TRBV2 and J is TRBJ2-5; TRBD1 matches at 9 bases. Germline V gene sequence: CDR1 SNHLY, CDR2 FYNNEI. With 7 bases clipped from V and 1 base from J, the junction kept 1 base outside the gene matches. The length of the CDR3 is 13 residues. The CDR3 DNA sequence: TGTGCCAGCAACAGGGGGCTCCAAGAGACCCAGTACTTC. Protein product: CASNRGLQETQYF.